This TCR beta chain was captured by sequencing in a study of ipilimumab plus nivolumab after autologous stem cell transplantation. About the study: Myeloma patients were high-risk transplant-naive or relapsed within 3 years of first autologous transplant. The study's findings and limits: Per the authors, repertoire, Treg and microbiota data justify further study.

The repertoire was sequenced with immunoSEQ multiplex PCR; TCRdb's copy has only in-frame clones and lacks some. The table has tens of thousands of clones, almost 95% seen once. Starting 14 to 28 days after autologous transplant, ipilimumab 1 mg/kg was given. Dosing: nivolumab 3 mg/kg IV, weeks 1, 4, 7, 10, then every two weeks to week 26. This clone was counted a few times. Its matching antigen is unknown. Specimen: PBMCs, collected in a trial of ipilimumab plus nivolumab as post-transplant consolidation. This receptor was taken from a male donor with multiple myeloma.

CDR3 coding DNA: TGTGCCAGCAGGGACAGGGCGGGTAACTATGGCTACACCTTC. Translating gives CASRDRAGNYGYTF. The V gene is TRBV6-1, the J gene TRBJ1-2, with TRBD1 matching 8 bases. V shed 6 bases and J 1 base; nucleotides not matched to a gene: 4. The length of the CDR3 is 14 residues. CDR1 and CDR2 (germline): MNHNS, SASEGT.